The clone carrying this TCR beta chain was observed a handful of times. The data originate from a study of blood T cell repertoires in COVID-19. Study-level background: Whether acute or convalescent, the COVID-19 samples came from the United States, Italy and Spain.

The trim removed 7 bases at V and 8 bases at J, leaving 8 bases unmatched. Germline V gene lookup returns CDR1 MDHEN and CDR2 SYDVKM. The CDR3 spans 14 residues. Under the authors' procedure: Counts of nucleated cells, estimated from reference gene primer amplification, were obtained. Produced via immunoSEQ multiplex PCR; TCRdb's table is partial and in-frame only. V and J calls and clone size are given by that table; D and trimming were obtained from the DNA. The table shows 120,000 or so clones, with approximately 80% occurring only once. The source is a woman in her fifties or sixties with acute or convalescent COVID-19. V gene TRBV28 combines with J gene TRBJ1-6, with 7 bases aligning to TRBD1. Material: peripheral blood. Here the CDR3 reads CASNIQGQYSPLHF. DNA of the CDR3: TGTGCCAGCAACATACAGGGGCAGTATTCACCCCTCCACTTT.